One T cell receptor beta chain is described in this entry. Original processing notes: Amplification from reference gene primers served as the basis for estimated nucleated cell counts. The data were produced by immunoSEQ multiplex PCR, yet TCRdb's version contains in-frame clones alone and is incomplete. Clone size and the V and J calls come from that table; the DNA yielded D and trimming. The data contain 130,000 or so clones, about 89% of them singletons. CDR3 length: 14 residues. The V end lost 5 bases, the J end lost 0 bases, and 11 bases lay between the germline ends. Germline loops: CDR1 LNHDA, CDR2 SQIVND (reference sequence). This sample was included in a study of blood T cell repertoires in COVID-19. Study background: Both acute and convalescent COVID-19 samples were obtained from the United States, Italy and Spain. PBMCs, B-cell-depleted T cells, or T cells provided the cDNA or gDNA that made up the material.

The V call is TRBV19, the J call TRBJ2-7; the D gene is possibly TRBD2 (6 bases). The sequenced sample consisted of peripheral blood. The origin of this receptor is a man in his fifties with active COVID-19. The chain's CDR3 is CASSQRVSSYEQYF. CDR3 DNA: TGTGCCAGTAGTCAGCGGGTGAGCTCCTACGAGCAGTACTTC. Looking up the rest from reference TRBV19 and TRBJ2-7 gives the full variable domain: DGGITQSPKYLFRKEGQNVTLSCEQNLNHDAMYWYRQDPGQGLRLIYYSQIVNDFQKGDIAEGYSVSREKKESFPLTVTSAQKNPTAFYLCASSQRVSSYEQYFGPGTRLTVT.